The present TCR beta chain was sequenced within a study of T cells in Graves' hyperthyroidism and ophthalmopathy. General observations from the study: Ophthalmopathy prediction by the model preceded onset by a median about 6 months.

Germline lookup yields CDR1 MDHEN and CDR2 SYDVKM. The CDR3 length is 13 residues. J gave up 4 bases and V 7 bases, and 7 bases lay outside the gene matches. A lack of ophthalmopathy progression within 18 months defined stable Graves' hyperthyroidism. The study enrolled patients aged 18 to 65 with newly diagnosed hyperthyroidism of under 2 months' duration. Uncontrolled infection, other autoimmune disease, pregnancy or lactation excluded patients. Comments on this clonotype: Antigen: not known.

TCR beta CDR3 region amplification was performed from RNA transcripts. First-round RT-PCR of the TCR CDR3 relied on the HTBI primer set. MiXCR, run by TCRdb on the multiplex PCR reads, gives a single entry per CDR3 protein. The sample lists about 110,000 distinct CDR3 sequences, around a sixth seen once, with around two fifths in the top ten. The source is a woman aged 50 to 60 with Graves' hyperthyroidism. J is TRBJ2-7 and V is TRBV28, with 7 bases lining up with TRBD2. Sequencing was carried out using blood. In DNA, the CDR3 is TGTGCCAGCACGAGCGGGACTACTTACGAGCAGTACTTC. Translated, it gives CASTSGTTYEQYF. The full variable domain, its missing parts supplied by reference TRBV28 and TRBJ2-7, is DVKVTQSSRYLVKRTGEKVFLECVQDMDHENMFWYRQDPGLGLRLIYFSYDVKMKEKGDIPEGYSVSREKKERFSLILESASTNQTSMYLCASTSGTTYEQYFGPGTRLTVT.